The rows below give T cell receptor beta chains drawn from one sample of a study of blood T cell repertoires in COVID-19. Clones were read by immunoSEQ multiplex PCR, and TCRdb kept only the in-frame ones, dropping some. The sample consists of a few hundred thousand clones, roughly nine tenths of them appearing once. Sequenced sample: peripheral blood. These receptors were taken from a man between 45 and 60 years old with acute or convalescent COVID-19. The CDR3 runs from the conserved cysteine through the conserved F or W. The order of the fields is V gene, J gene, clone size, D gene, CDR3 DNA, CDR3 protein. The D gene is left open where the match is weak. Clone size is shown for a subset of rows, as once, few, many or a class of expanded clone.

V: TRBV7-9
J: TRBJ2-7
size: .
D: .
DNA: TGTGCCAGCAGCTCCCTCAGGGACTACGAGCAGTACTTC
CDR3: CASSSLRDYEQYF

V: TRBV5-1
J: TRBJ2-7
size: .
D: TRBD1
DNA: TGCGCCAGCAGCTTGGGGACAGGGGGCTACGAGCAGTACTTC
CDR3: CASSLGTGGYEQYF

V: TRBV2
J: TRBJ2-3
size: .
D: .
DNA: TGTGCCAGCGAAACTAGCCTCACAGATACGCAGTATTTT
CDR3: CASETSLTDTQYF

V: TRBV2
J: TRBJ2-2
size: .
D: .
DNA: TGTGCCAGCGGGGAGGGGGGGCGCACCGGGGAGCTGTTTTTT
CDR3: CASGEGGRTGELFF

V: TRBV9
J: TRBJ1-2
size: .
D: .
DNA: TGTGCCAGCAGCTCCACTGGGGGGGCGGCGGGTGGCTACACCTTC
CDR3: CASSSTGGAAGGYTF

V: TRBV19
J: TRBJ2-3
size: .
D: TRBD2
DNA: TGTGCCAGTAGCTTTATTAGCGGGGGCCTCACAGATACGCAGTATTTT
CDR3: CASSFISGGLTDTQYF

V: TRBV6-5
J: TRBJ1-2
size: .
D: TRBD1
DNA: TGTGCCAGCAGTCACTGGACAGGGGGCTACACCTTC
CDR3: CASSHWTGGYTF

V: TRBV19
J: TRBJ1-1
size: .
D: .
DNA: TGTGCCAGTCTCAGTTTTAGGGGAAACACTGAAGCTTTCTTT
CDR3: CASLSFRGNTEAFF

V: TRBV5-5
J: TRBJ2-3
size: once
D: .
DNA: TGTGCCAGCAGCTCCTCGGGACTTCGCACAGATACGCAGTATTTT
CDR3: CASSSSGLRTDTQYF

V: TRBV12-3/TRBV12-4
J: TRBJ1-2
size: .
D: .
DNA: TGTGCCAGCAGCAGGGTCGGGTATGGCTACACCTTC
CDR3: CASSRVGYGYTF

V: TRBV5-1
J: TRBJ2-5
size: .
D: TRBD2
DNA: TGCGCCAGCAGCTCCCTACTAGCGGGGGACCAAGAGACCCAGTACTTC
CDR3: CASSSLLAGDQETQYF

V: TRBV6-5
J: TRBJ2-3
size: .
D: TRBD2
DNA: TGTGCCAGCACGGGACTAGCGGGGGGGAAGGCGTATTTT
CDR3: CASTGLAGGKAYF

V: TRBV30
J: TRBJ2-7
size: .
D: .
DNA: TGTGCCTGGAGTGCCACAGGGCCCTACGAGCAGTACTTC
CDR3: CAWSATGPYEQYF

V: TRBV7-9
J: TRBJ2-7
size: .
D: .
DNA: TGTGCCAGCAGCTTAGTAGCAGGGTCATATCTCGAGCAGTACTTC
CDR3: CASSLVAGSYLEQYF

V: TRBV7-3
J: TRBJ1-1
size: few
D: .
DNA: TGTGCCAGCAGCAATCAAGCGGGCGCTGAAGCTTTCTTT
CDR3: CASSNQAGAEAFF

V: TRBV2
J: TRBJ1-2
size: .
D: TRBD1
DNA: TGTGCCAGCAGGGAGGGACAGGGGAGCGGTGGCTACACCTTC
CDR3: CASREGQGSGGYTF

V: TRBV5-6
J: TRBJ2-4
size: .
D: .
DNA: TGTGCCAGCAGCGCAAGGCGGGTTCTAGCCAAAAACATTCAGTACTTC
CDR3: CASSARRVLAKNIQYF

V: TRBV30
J: TRBJ1-1
size: .
D: .
DNA: TGTGCCTGGAGCCGAGACAGTACGAACACTGAAGCTTTCTTT
CDR3: CAWSRDSTNTEAFF

V: TRBV10-3
J: TRBJ1-1
size: .
D: TRBD1
DNA: TGTGCCATCACCCCACAGGGGGAAGGGACTGAAGCTTTCTTT
CDR3: CAITPQGEGTEAFF

V: TRBV5-1
J: TRBJ2-7
size: .
D: TRBD1
DNA: TGCGCCAGCAGCTTAGGACAGGGAGCCGAGCAGTACTTC
CDR3: CASSLGQGAEQYF

V: TRBV5-1
J: TRBJ2-7
size: .
D: .
DNA: TGCGCCAGCAGCTTTCAGGGGGGCGAGCAGTACTTC
CDR3: CASSFQGGEQYF

V: TRBV9
J: TRBJ1-1
size: .
D: TRBD1
DNA: TGTGCCAGCAGCCCTCGGACAGGGATTTCAAACACTGAAGCTTTCTTT
CDR3: CASSPRTGISNTEAFF

V: TRBV3-1/TRBV3-2
J: TRBJ1-1
size: .
D: .
DNA: TGTGCCAGCAGCCAAGCGGGACACCTCAACACTGAAGCTTTCTTT
CDR3: CASSQAGHLNTEAFF

V: TRBV5-8
J: TRBJ2-2
size: .
D: .
DNA: TGTGCCAGCAGCTTCCCTAGAACGGGAGACACCGGGGAGCTGTTTTTT
CDR3: CASSFPRTGDTGELFF

V: TRBV5-6
J: TRBJ1-5
size: .
D: TRBD1
DNA: TGTGCCAGCAGCTCGTTGCAGGGGGGAAGCAATCAGCCCCAGCATTTT
CDR3: CASSSLQGGSNQPQHF

V: TRBV19
J: TRBJ2-2
size: .
D: TRBD1
DNA: TGTGCCAGTAGTGACCCCGGAAGGGGGCCAAACACCGGGGAGCTGTTTTTT
CDR3: CASSDPGRGPNTGELFF

V: TRBV5-1
J: TRBJ1-2
size: .
D: TRBD1
DNA: TGCGCCAGCAGCTTGGACGGACAGGGAGGAGTGGGCTACACCTTC
CDR3: CASSLDGQGGVGYTF

V: TRBV27
J: TRBJ2-5
size: .
D: TRBD2
DNA: TGTGCCAGCAGTCCGCTCCGAGCGGGGGGAAGAGAGACCCAGTACTTC
CDR3: CASSPLRAGGRETQYF

V: TRBV6-5
J: TRBJ1-2
size: .
D: TRBD1
DNA: TGTGCCAGCCAAGGGACAGCAAACTATGGCTACACCTTC
CDR3: CASQGTANYGYTF

V: TRBV6-5
J: TRBJ1-2
size: .
D: .
DNA: TGTGCCAGCACCCGAGACTCTCCTAACTATGGCTACACCTTC
CDR3: CASTRDSPNYGYTF

V: TRBV5-4
J: TRBJ1-1
size: once
D: .
DNA: TGTGCCAGCAGCCCTACCCAAGACACTGAAGCTTTCTTT
CDR3: CASSPTQDTEAFF

V: TRBV5-4
J: TRBJ2-5
size: .
D: TRBD2
DNA: TGTGCCAGCAGCTACGGGGGGACCCAAGAGACCCAGTACTTC
CDR3: CASSYGGTQETQYF

V: TRBV11-2
J: TRBJ1-1
size: .
D: .
DNA: TGTGCCAGCAGCCCCAGAGGGTCCCTTACCAACACTGAAGCTTTCTTT
CDR3: CASSPRGSLTNTEAFF

V: TRBV5-4
J: TRBJ2-3
size: .
D: TRBD1
DNA: TGTGCCAGCAGCCGGGACAGCAGCACAGATACGCAGTATTTT
CDR3: CASSRDSSTDTQYF

V: TRBV24-1
J: TRBJ2-5
size: once
D: TRBD1
DNA: TGTGCCACCAGTGACGGCCGGACAGGGGGGGAAGAGACCCAGTACTTC
CDR3: CATSDGRTGGEETQYF

V: TRBV18
J: TRBJ1-1
size: .
D: .
DNA: TGTGCCAGCTCACCATCGGCAGGGGCGAACACTGAAGCTTTCTTT
CDR3: CASSPSAGANTEAFF